This paragraph reports one TCR beta chain. The antigen is undetermined. The sample comes from a study of cytomegalovirus exposure and HLA in healthy donors. The CDR3 contains 13 residues. CDR1 is MNHEY and CDR2 is SMNVEV in the germline V gene (reference sequence). The germline V and J ends were trimmed by 5 bases and 9 bases, with 16 bases remaining between them. General study points: Productive status was seen about 87% or about 30% of the time for most TCR beta V segments in an earlier analysis.

In the PCR, 60 Vbeta and 13 Jbeta primers were used. Generated by immunoSEQ multiplex PCR, the TCRdb table keeps only in-frame clones and is missing some. The sample has roughly 100,000 clones, around four fifths seen once. Sequencing was carried out using PBMCs. The TCR was taken from a woman aged 40-49 years in good health and CMV-seropositive. V and J are TRBV27 and TRBJ1-1; no reliable D call. CDR3 DNA: TGTGCCAGCAGTCACCCCGGTATACTGAAAGCTTTCTTT. Translating gives CASSHPGILKAFF.